The 32 T cell receptor beta chains below all came from one sample that was sequenced in a study of cytomegalovirus exposure and HLA in healthy donors. Use of 60 Vbeta and 13 Jbeta primers characterized the PCR. Clones were sequenced by immunoSEQ multiplex PCR, and TCRdb holds only the in-frame ones, with some missing. The table shows 110,000 or so clones, with over 70% occurring only once. Sequencing input: PBMCs. Receptor source: a woman in her thirties or forties in good health and CMV-seropositive.

V is TRBV5-1 and J is TRBJ2-1; the D gene is possibly TRBD1 (6 bases). The CDR3 consists of 15 residues. V lost 5 bases, J lost 1 base, and 13 bases lay in between. The germline V gene has CDR1 SGHRS and CDR2 YFSETQ. CDR3: CASSSRQVSYNEQFF. In DNA, the CDR3 is TGCGCCAGCAGTTCGAGACAGGTTTCCTACAATGAGCAGTTCTTC.

This sequence joins TRBV6-5 and TRBJ2-1; 16 bases line up with TRBD2. CDR1 is MNHEY, CDR2 SVGAGI, per germline. V was pared by 0 bases and J by 8 bases, with 1 base of the junction left unmatched. The CDR3 totals 16 residues. DNA for the CDR3: TGTGCCAGCAGTTACTCGGGACTAGCGGGGGGGCATGAGCAGTTCTTC. It yields the protein CASSYSGLAGGHEQFF.

The rearrangement links TRBV13 to TRBJ2-4, with unresolved D. CDR3 length: 13 amino acids. From germline, CDR1 is PRHDT and CDR2 FYEKMQ (reference sequence). Trimming removed 0 bases at V and 6 bases at J, with 6 bases between. Written as DNA, the CDR3 is TGTGCCAGCAGCTTAGGCCTCCCAAACATTCAGTACTTC. Translated, it gives CASSLGLPNIQYF.

This clone has more than one count but fewer than ten. The chain carries TRBV6-6 and TRBJ2-7, with 8 nucleotides matching TRBD1. This CDR3 spans 16 amino acids. The germline CDR1 and CDR2 sequences are MNHNY and SVGAGI (reference sequence). V was pared by 2 bases and J by 0 bases, with 6 bases of the junction left unmatched. The CDR3 reads CASSYRTGSSSYEQYF. The CDR3 DNA is TGTGCCAGCAGTTACCGGACAGGGAGCAGCTCCTACGAGCAGTACTTC.

This clone was recorded a few times. The chain is built from TRBV18 and TRBJ2-3, with 8 bases lining up with TRBD2. Trimming cost V 6 bases and J 2 bases; bases outside gene matches: 4. CDR1 KGHSH and CDR2 LQKENI come from the germline V gene. The CDR3 runs to 14 residues. CDR3 sequence reads: CASSLAGFTDTQYF. CDR3 DNA sequence: TGTGCCAGCTCCTTAGCGGGGTTCACAGATACGCAGTATTTT.

The chain employs TRBV7-8 and TRBJ1-6; D perhaps matches TRBD1 (6 bases). The CDR3 is 15 residues long. Trimming shortened V by 4 bases and J by 9 bases, and 16 bases separated the two germline ends. CDR1 is SGHVS, CDR2 FQNEAQ, per germline. The CDR3 protein is CASSSGDTWTSPLHF. The CDR3 bases are TGTGCCAGCAGCTCCGGGGACACCTGGACTTCACCCCTCCACTTT.

The gene calls are TRBV5-6 and TRBJ2-7; D gene unclear. CDR1 and CDR2 from the germline V gene are SGHDT and YYEEEE. Between the trimmed V and J ends, which lost 3 bases and 6 bases, there was a span of 7 bases. The CDR3 has 11 amino acids. The CDR3 nucleotides read TGTGCCAGCAGCTCTACCCGCGAGCAGTACTTC. It yields the protein CASSSTREQYF.

With respect to this clone: The germline gene is not matched at one end of the junction; a read error may be the cause. The rearrangement uses TRBV7-9 and TRBJ2-7; D possibly corresponds to TRBD1 (5 bases). This CDR3 spans 15 amino acids. The germline V gene encodes CDR1 SEHNR and CDR2 FQNEAQ (reference sequence). The CDR3, as DNA: TGTTCCAGCAGCTTAACCGTGACAGTCTCCTACGAGCAGTACTTC. Amino acid sequence: CSSSLTVTVSYEQYF. The complete variable domain, with remaining parts taken from reference TRBV7-9 and TRBJ2-7, reads DTGVSQNPRHKITKRGQNVTFRCDPISEHNRLYWYRQTLGQGPEFLTYFQNEAQLEKSRLLSDRFSAERPKGSFSTLEIQRTEQGDSAMYLCSSSLTVTVSYEQYFGPGTRLTVT.

J is TRBJ2-7 and V is TRBV5-4; D gene ambiguous. Trimming left V 4 bases short and J 3 bases short, with 14 bases between. The CDR3 loop spans 14 amino acids. Germline V gene data show CDR1 as SGHNT and CDR2 as YYREEE (reference sequence). The CDR3 DNA is TGTGCCAGCAGCGCGGCTTCTACCCGCTACGAGCAGTACTTC. Protein product: CASSAASTRYEQYF.

In this sample, this clone is medium-sized. The chain joins TRBV6-4 to TRBJ2-3, with TRBD2 matching over 10 bases. Germline trimming cut 6 bases from V and 1 base from J; bases unmatched to any gene: 4. This CDR3 is 15 amino acids long. Germline V gene data show CDR1 as MRHNA and CDR2 as SNTAGT. Here the CDR3 reads CASSRTSGGTDTQYF. CDR3 DNA: TGTGCCAGCAGCCGTACTAGCGGGGGCACAGATACGCAGTATTTT.

The V call is TRBV7-8, the J call TRBJ2-3; 9 positions match TRBD2. Per the germline V gene, CDR1 is SGHVS and CDR2 is FQNEAQ. With 3 bases clipped from V and 8 bases from J, the junction kept 24 bases outside the gene matches. The CDR3 covers 20 residues. The CDR3: CASSFLRTGILAGATGTQYF. CDR3 DNA sequence: TGTGCCAGCAGCTTTTTGAGGACAGGCATCTTAGCGGGGGCGACGGGTACGCAGTATTTT.

The chain uses TRBV29-1 and TRBJ1-4; D not certain. Per the germline V gene, CDR1 is SQVTM and CDR2 is ANQGSEA. Trimming left V 4 bases short and J 3 bases short, with 9 bases between. The CDR3 covers 13 residues. The DNA of the CDR3 is TGCAGCGTTGTCGGGTACCCTAATGAAAAACTGTTTTTT. Translated: CSVVGYPNEKLFF.

The gene calls are TRBV18 and TRBJ1-1; 8 bases line up with TRBD1. V gave up 3 bases and J gave up 3 bases; unmatched junction bases: 3. The CDR3 has 14 residues. Germline CDR1 and CDR2: KGHSH and LQKENI. Here the CDR3 DNA reads TGTGCCAGCTCACCGACGACAGGGGACACTGAAGCTTTCTTT. Amino acids: CASSPTTGDTEAFF.

This clone was seen more than once but under ten times. V gene TRBV27 combines with J gene TRBJ2-7; 8 positions agree with TRBD1. J gave up 0 bases and V 8 bases, and 18 bases lay outside the gene matches. The CDR3 is 18 amino acids. CDR1 is MNHEY and CDR2 is SMNVEV in the germline V gene (reference sequence). The CDR3 loop reads CASLIQLRRTGLSYEQYF. CDR3 coding DNA: TGTGCCAGCCTAATTCAACTCCGCAGGACAGGGCTCTCCTACGAGCAGTACTTC.

This chain joins TRBV6-1 and TRBJ1-1, with D unclear. Germline V gene lookup returns CDR1 MNHNS and CDR2 SASEGT. The V end was cut by 8 bases, the J end by 6 bases, with 7 bases between. The CDR3 has 10 residues. Here the CDR3 reads CASSGPEAFF. DNA for the CDR3: TGTGCCAGCTCTGGCCCTGAAGCTTTCTTT.

Regarding this clone: At one of its ends the junction is not consistent with the germline gene, which may arise from a read error. The chain carries TRBV7-9 and TRBJ2-7, with D possibly matching TRBD2 (6 bases). There are 15 residues in the CDR3. Germline CDR1 SEHNR, CDR2 FQNEAQ (reference sequence). The CDR3, as DNA: TGTTCCAGCAGCTTAGGACTTTTGGGGGGCTACGAGCAGTACTTC. It encodes CSSSLGLLGGYEQYF.

This chain joins TRBV7-2 and TRBJ2-1; 9 bases map to TRBD2. Germline CDR1 and CDR2: SGHTA and FQGNSA. The CDR3 has 16 residues. With 1 base clipped from V and 4 bases from J, the junction kept 5 bases outside the gene matches. CDR3 DNA sequence: TGTGCCAGCAGCTTAGTTCCGGGACTAGCATACAATGAGCAGTTCTTC. Its translation: CASSLVPGLAYNEQFF.

The chain employs TRBV7-6 and TRBJ1-5; D gene uncertain. Trimming took 3 bases from V and 0 from J, leaving 3 bases between them. Germline CDR1 is SGHVS and CDR2 is FNYEAQ. The CDR3 extends over 13 amino acids. CDR3: CASSFRSNQPQHF. CDR3 bases: TGTGCCAGCAGCTTTCGTAGCAATCAGCCCCAGCATTTT.

This chain uses TRBV18 with TRBJ1-2; D call uncertain. Trimming pared 4 bases from V and 4 bases from J, leaving 13 bases between. Per germline, CDR1 KGHSH and CDR2 LQKENI. The CDR3 consists of 14 residues. CDR3 region: CASSRVPGSYGYTF. For the CDR3, the DNA is TGTGCCAGCTCACGTGTCCCCGGGAGCTATGGCTACACCTTC.

The gene calls are TRBV5-4 and TRBJ2-7; TRBD2 matches 11 bases. After removal of 1 base from V and 4 bases from J, the junction contained 10 bases not matched to a gene. The germline CDR1 and CDR2 sequences are SGHNT and YYREEE (reference sequence). CDR3 length: 17 residues. The CDR3 sequence: CASSLTSGGTSLYEQYF. The CDR3, as DNA: TGTGCCAGCAGCTTGACTAGCGGGGGCACCTCCCTGTACGAGCAGTACTTC.

V and J are TRBV7-8 and TRBJ1-2; 9 bases fit TRBD1. V was pared by 3 bases and J by 6 bases, with 8 bases of the junction left unmatched. Per germline, CDR1 SGHVS and CDR2 FQNEAQ. This CDR3 spans 15 amino acids. The CDR3 region has the DNA TGTGCCAGCAGCTTCTACGAAACAGGGGGCGATGGCTACACCTTC. Translated, it gives CASSFYETGGDGYTF.

This clone was seen once. A junction end diverges from the germline sequence, so it may reflect a read error. The same CDR3 also results from other DNA sequences found in this sample. Here the CDR3 reads CASSSSTGTGANNEQFF. DNA for the CDR3: TGCGCCAGCAGCTCCTCGACCGGGACAGGCGCCAACAATGAGCAGTTCTTC. The genes are TRBV11-3 and TRBJ2-1; 8 nucleotides align to TRBD1. Looked up from germline, CDR1 is SGHNT and CDR2 is YENEEA. The length of the CDR3 is 17 residues.

The chain combines TRBV27 with TRBJ1-2, with D possibly TRBD1 on 5 matching bases. The germline V gene has CDR1 MNHEY and CDR2 SMNVEV (reference sequence). Trimming removed 3 bases from V and 5 bases from J, with 13 bases in between. This CDR3 is 14 amino acids long. CDR3 sequence: CASSLGRGGYGYTF. In DNA form, the CDR3 reads TGTGCCAGCAGTTTGGGACGGGGGGGGTATGGCTACACCTTC.

The chain joins TRBV7-9 to TRBJ1-1, with D hard to call. CDR1 is SEHNR, CDR2 FQNEAQ, per germline (reference sequence). V was cut by 0 bases and J by 6 bases, with 5 bases left in between. CDR3 length: 12 amino acids. This CDR3 reads CASSLAGPEAFF. The CDR3 coding sequence is TGTGCCAGCAGCTTAGCGGGCCCTGAAGCTTTCTTT.

This chain uses TRBV12-5 with TRBJ2-2; D possibly corresponds to TRBD2 (6 bases). CDR1 is LGHNT and CDR2 is FRNRAP in the germline V gene. V was shortened by 3 bases and J by 5 bases, with 10 bases between the two germline ends. CDR3 length: 14 residues. The CDR3 DNA is TGTGCTAGTGGTTTAACCGGGGGAACCGGGGAGCTGTTTTTT. Amino acid sequence: CASGLTGGTGELFF.

This sequence joins TRBV4-1 and TRBJ2-2; tentative D call: TRBD1 (6 bases). The CDR3 runs 15 residues. Trimming stripped 1 base from V and 3 bases from J, with 9 bases between. Germline V gives CDR1 MGHRA, CDR2 YSYEKL. The CDR3 loop reads CASSQVSGDTGELFF. The CDR3, as DNA: TGCGCCAGCAGCCAAGTGTCAGGGGACACCGGGGAGCTGTTTTTT.

The CDR3 is CASSFGAPKGETQYF. The CDR3 DNA reads as TGCGCCAGCAGCTTTGGGGCCCCGAAGGGGGAGACCCAGTACTTC. The chain recombines TRBV5-1 with TRBJ2-5; perhaps TRBD1 as D (5 bases). The V end was cut by 2 bases, the J end by 5 bases, with 16 bases between. The germline V gene has CDR1 SGHRS and CDR2 YFSETQ. This CDR3 is built from 15 residues. Using reference TRBV5-1 and TRBJ2-5 for the parts outside the CDR3, the full variable domain is KAGVTQTPRYLIKTRGQQVTLSCSPISGHRSVSWYQQTPGQGLQFLFEYFSETQRNKGNFPGRFSGRQFSNSRSEMNVSTLELGDSALYLCASSFGAPKGETQYFGPGTRLLVL.

The chain links TRBV27 to TRBJ1-1, with D maybe TRBD1 (6 bases). Trimming removed 3 bases from V and 0 bases from J, with 11 bases in between. CDR3 length: 15 amino acids. The V gene's germline CDR1 is MNHEY and CDR2 SMNVEV (reference sequence). The CDR3 spells CASSFVGGMNTEAFF. CDR3 coding DNA: TGTGCCAGCAGTTTTGTTGGGGGCATGAACACTGAAGCTTTCTTT.

The chain has TRBV7-3 and TRBJ2-1, with 11 positions matching TRBD2. V lost 5 bases and J lost 3; bases outside the gene matches: 3. CDR3 size: 15 residues. CDR1 SGHTA and CDR2 FQGTGA come from the germline V gene. In DNA form, the CDR3 reads TGTGCCAGCAGCGAAACTAGCGGGGGCTACAATGAGCAGTTCTTC. This codes for CASSETSGGYNEQFF.

The gene calls are TRBV7-9 and TRBJ1-2; 8 nucleotides match TRBD1. Germline CDR1 and CDR2: SEHNR and FQNEAQ (reference sequence). Unmatched junction bases numbered 7, after V lost 7 bases and J lost 6 bases. CDR3 length equals 13 residues. The CDR3 loop is CASKGQGKNGYTF. CDR3 in DNA: TGTGCCAGCAAAGGACAGGGCAAGAATGGCTACACCTTC.

The chain has TRBV5-1 and TRBJ2-5, with no clear D. The CDR3 has 13 amino acids. Trimming shortened V by 2 bases and J by 4 bases, and 9 bases separated the two germline ends. In germline, CDR1 is SGHRS, CDR2 YFSETQ. The CDR3 DNA sequence: TGCGCCAGCAGCTTCGAGAGCGTAGAGACCCAGTACTTC. It is translated as CASSFESVETQYF.

This clone was detected a few times. The J gene is TRBJ2-7, the V gene TRBV28, with 10 positions matching TRBD1. With 4 bases clipped from V and 3 bases from J, the junction kept 9 bases outside the gene matches. Germline CDR1 and CDR2: MDHEN and SYDVKM. The CDR3 has 16 amino acids. The CDR3: CASSSLLGTGDYEQYF. The CDR3, as DNA: TGTGCCAGCAGTTCACTATTGGGGACAGGGGACTACGAGCAGTACTTC.